These 22 T cell receptor beta chains were sequenced from one sample in a study of T cell responses to AZD1222 COVID-19 vaccine. Sequencing was performed with immunoSEQ multiplex PCR; in TCRdb, only in-frame clones are kept and a portion is missing. The table shows 85,000 to 100,000 clones, with roughly 85% occurring only once. The specimen was peripheral blood, collected on day 0 of AZD1222 vaccination. Every receptor here comes from an adult in good health.

The chain has TRBV4-1 and TRBJ1-2, with a possible D match to TRBD1 (5 bases). CDR3 length equals 15 residues. Germline V gives CDR1 MGHRA, CDR2 YSYEKL. Trimming pared 1 base from V and 2 bases from J, leaving 11 bases between. CDR3 sequence (DNA): TGCGCCAGCAGCCAAGGAAGGGGACCAAACTATGGCTACACCTTC. As protein: CASSQGRGPNYGYTF.

The V call is TRBV6-5, the J call TRBJ2-3; no reliable D call. This CDR3 has 12 amino acids. The V gene lost 7 bases and the J gene lost 4 bases, with 9 bases spanning the gap. Germline CDR1 is MNHEY and CDR2 is SVGAGI. The CDR3 loop reads CASKKEPDTQYF. In DNA, the CDR3 is TGTGCCAGCAAAAAAGAACCAGATACGCAGTATTTT.

The J gene is TRBJ2-4, the V gene TRBV19; D may be TRBD2 (5 bases). V lost 5 bases and J 6 bases, leaving 17 bases between the germline ends. CDR3 length: 15 amino acids. The germline V gene has CDR1 LNHDA and CDR2 SQIVND (reference sequence). The CDR3 bases are TGTGCCAGTAGTCCGACGCCGGGATCGGTAAACATTCAGTACTTC. Amino acids: CASSPTPGSVNIQYF.

CDR3: CSVRRDTEADTQYF. CDR3 nucleotides: TGCAGCGTACGCCGGGACACAGAAGCAGATACGCAGTATTTT. The chain employs TRBV29-1 and TRBJ2-3, with D tentatively TRBD1 (6 bases). The length of the CDR3 is 14 residues. Germline CDR1 is SQVTM and CDR2 is ANQGSEA. V was pared by 6 bases and J by 4 bases, with 17 bases between.

This clone showed up many times. V usage is TRBV11-3 and J usage is TRBJ2-1; D is unclear. The V end lost 0 bases, the J end lost 9 bases, and 24 bases lay between the germline ends. The CDR3 is 18 amino acids. The germline V gene encodes CDR1 SGHNT and CDR2 YENEEA. The CDR3 nucleotides are TGTGCCAGCAGCTTAGAGTCGAGGTACAGTACCTCTACAAGTGAGCAGTTCTTC. Its protein is CASSLESRYSTSTSEQFF.

V and J are TRBV9 and TRBJ1-3; the D gene is possibly TRBD1 (6 bases). CDR3 length: 17 residues. The V gene's germline CDR1 is SGDLS and CDR2 YYNGEE. Trimming removed 3 bases from V and 4 bases from J, with 20 bases in between. The CDR3 reads CASSGSIGGFSGNTIYF. The DNA of the CDR3 is TGTGCCAGCAGCGGATCCATAGGGGGGTTCTCAGGAAACACCATATATTTT.

This chain links TRBV6-1 with TRBJ2-1, with D hard to call. Trimming left V 3 bases short and J 5 bases short, with 14 bases between. The CDR3 is 15 residues long. Per germline, CDR1 MNHNS and CDR2 SASEGT. The CDR3 loop reads CASSETYPRDNEQFF. CDR3 DNA: TGTGCCAGCAGTGAGACCTACCCTAGAGACAATGAGCAGTTCTTC.

The rearrangement uses TRBV27 and TRBJ2-5; D perhaps matches TRBD1 (6 bases). The germline V gene has CDR1 MNHEY and CDR2 SMNVEV (reference sequence). Deletions cut 6 bases from V and 1 base from J, with 12 bases between. The CDR3 is 14 amino acids. Here the CDR3 DNA reads TGTGCCAGCAGCGACCTGACAGGCCAAGAGACCCAGTACTTC. Its translation: CASSDLTGQETQYF.

This chain uses TRBV19 with TRBJ2-7; 9 bases align to TRBD1. The CDR3 is made up of 15 amino acids. With 2 bases clipped from V and 1 base from J, the junction kept 3 bases outside the gene matches. Germline V gene data show CDR1 as LNHDA and CDR2 as SQIVND (reference sequence). The CDR3, as DNA: TGTGCCAGTAGTATATACAGGGGGCCGTCCTACGAGCAGTACTTC. Encoded protein: CASSIYRGPSYEQYF. The variable domain in full, completed from reference TRBV19 and TRBJ2-7, reads DGGITQSPKYLFRKEGQNVTLSCEQNLNHDAMYWYRQDPGQGLRLIYYSQIVNDFQKGDIAEGYSVSREKKESFPLTVTSAQKNPTAFYLCASSIYRGPSYEQYFGPGTRLTVT.

The chain is built from TRBV13 and TRBJ1-2; D unresolved. Germline values: CDR1 PRHDT, CDR2 FYEKMQ (reference sequence). The CDR3 runs 12 residues. Trimming removed 8 bases at V and 7 bases at J, with 14 bases between. The CDR3 sequence is CASSIRTLGYTF. The CDR3 nucleotides are TGTGCCAGCTCCATACGCACACTTGGCTACACCTTC.

The CDR3 is CAWSVLSEAFF. DNA of the CDR3: TGTGCCTGGAGTGTACTGTCAGAAGCTTTCTTT. This chain joins TRBV30 and TRBJ1-1; D remains ambiguous. The germline CDR1 and CDR2 sequences are GTSNPN and SVGIG (reference sequence). The ends were cut back, 0 bases at V and 8 bases at J, with 7 bases in the middle. The CDR3 runs 11 residues.

This clone was seen repeatedly, ten times or more. The gene calls are TRBV6-2 or TRBV6-3 and TRBJ2-7; D assignment may be TRBD1 or TRBD2 (5 bases each). Germline values: CDR1 MNHEY, CDR2 SVGEGT. V was shortened by 0 bases and J by 4 bases, with 16 bases between the two germline ends. The CDR3 spans 16 residues. DNA for the CDR3: TGTGCCAGCAGTTACTCGAAAGGGACGGCGGTTTACGAGCAGTACTTC. This encodes CASSYSKGTAVYEQYF.

V is TRBV5-1 and J is TRBJ2-5, with no clear D. Germline loops: CDR1 SGHRS, CDR2 YFSETQ. The CDR3 has 13 amino acids. Trimming removed 3 bases at V and 3 bases at J, with 9 bases between. The CDR3 coding sequence is TGCGCCAGCAGCTCCCGGAAGGAAGAGACCCAGTACTTC. Protein: CASSSRKEETQYF.

The gene calls are TRBV19 and TRBJ1-3, with TRBD1 as a possible D gene (5 bases). V shed 10 bases and J shed 2 bases, with 15 bases lying between them. Germline V gene lookup returns CDR1 LNHDA and CDR2 SQIVND (reference sequence). There are 14 residues in the CDR3. In nucleotides, the CDR3 is TGTGCCACCACAACAGGTGCCGCTGGAAACACCATATATTTT. Protein product: CATTTGAAGNTIYF.

The chain has TRBV10-2 and TRBJ2-3, with no clear D. The CDR3 length is 11 residues. Trimming cost V 4 bases and J 5 bases, with 4 bases left between them. Per the germline V gene, CDR1 is WSHSY and CDR2 is SAAADI. The CDR3 nucleotides are TGCGCCAGCAGTGGGGTAGATACGCAGTATTTT. Its translation: CASSGVDTQYF.

The chain recombines TRBV24-1 with TRBJ1-1; 7 positions agree with TRBD1. This CDR3 spans 13 amino acids. Germline CDR1 and CDR2: KGHDR and SFDVKD. The V and J ends lost 7 bases and 4 bases, in that order; junction bases with no gene match: 5. CDR3 DNA sequence: TGTGCCACCAGGACAGGGTTTAGCACTGAAGCTTTCTTT. It is translated as CATRTGFSTEAFF.

The chain uses TRBV30 and TRBJ1-1, with D unresolved. CDR1 and CDR2 from the germline V gene are GTSNPN and SVGIG (reference sequence). Trimming took 4 bases from V and 1 from J, leaving 10 bases between them. The CDR3 runs to 13 residues. The CDR3 loop is CAWTGQENTEAFF. The CDR3 DNA follows: TGTGCCTGGACTGGTCAGGAGAACACTGAAGCTTTCTTT.

The chain is built from TRBV24-1 and TRBJ2-3, with 7 bases matching TRBD2. Germline loops: CDR1 KGHDR, CDR2 SFDVKD. The CDR3 is 17 residues long. J was trimmed by 4 bases and V by 9 bases; bases with no gene match: 18. In DNA form, the CDR3 reads TGTGCCACCGGCGTTGGGTCGGCGGGAGCTTCCCCAGATACGCAGTATTTT. Translating gives CATGVGSAGASPDTQYF.

This chain links TRBV5-4 with TRBJ1-6; tentatively, D is TRBD1 (5 bases). CDR1 and CDR2 (germline): SGHNT, YYREEE (reference sequence). The germline V and J ends were trimmed by 0 bases and 5 bases, with 6 bases remaining between them. This CDR3 has 14 residues. The CDR3 is CASSLEQDNSPLHF. The DNA for the CDR3 is TGTGCCAGCAGCTTGGAACAGGATAATTCACCCCTCCACTTT.

This clone has just one count. This rearrangement joins TRBV30 to TRBJ1-6, with D perhaps matching TRBD1 (5 bases). The CDR3 totals 14 residues. The germline V gene has CDR1 GTSNPN and CDR2 SVGIG (reference sequence). With 5 bases removed from V and 8 bases from J, the gap between germline ends came to 16 bases. CDR3 nucleotide sequence: TGTGCCTGGGAACCCCCGGGACGGTATTCACCCCTCCACTTT. Its protein is CAWEPPGRYSPLHF.

The rearrangement uses TRBV10-3 and TRBJ1-6, with TRBD1 matching 7 bases. The germline V gene has CDR1 ENHRY and CDR2 SYGVKD. There are 14 residues in the CDR3. Trimming cost V 3 bases and J 10 bases; bases outside gene matches: 6. CDR3 region: CAISDTTGWSPLHF. CDR3 nucleotides: TGTGCCATCAGTGATACGACAGGGTGGTCACCCCTCCACTTT.

This chain links TRBV10-3 with TRBJ1-1; D might be TRBD1 (6 bases). This CDR3 has 14 amino acids. The germline V and J ends were trimmed by 4 bases and 0 bases, with 9 bases remaining between them. Germline V gene sequence: CDR1 ENHRY, CDR2 SYGVKD. The chain's CDR3 is CAISADSMNTEAFF. The CDR3 nucleotides read TGTGCCATCAGTGCGGACAGCATGAACACTGAAGCTTTCTTT.